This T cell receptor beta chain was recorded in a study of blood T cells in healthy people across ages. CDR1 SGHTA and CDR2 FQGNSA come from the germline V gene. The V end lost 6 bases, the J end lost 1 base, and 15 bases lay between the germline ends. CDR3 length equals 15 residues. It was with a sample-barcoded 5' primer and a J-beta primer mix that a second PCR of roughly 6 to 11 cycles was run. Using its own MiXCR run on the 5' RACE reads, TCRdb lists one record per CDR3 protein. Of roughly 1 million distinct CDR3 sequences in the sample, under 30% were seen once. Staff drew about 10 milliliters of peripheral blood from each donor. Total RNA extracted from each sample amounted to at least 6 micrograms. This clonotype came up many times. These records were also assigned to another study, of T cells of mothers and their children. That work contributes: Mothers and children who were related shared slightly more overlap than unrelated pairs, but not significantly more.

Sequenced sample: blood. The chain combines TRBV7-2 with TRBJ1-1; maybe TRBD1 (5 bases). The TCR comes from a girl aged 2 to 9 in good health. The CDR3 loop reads CASRQLAGTNTEAFF. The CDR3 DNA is TGTGCCAGCAGACAGTTGGCAGGGACGAACACTGAAGCTTTCTTT.